This passage covers 12 T cell receptor beta chains from one sample sequenced in a study of T cell changes during pregnancy in multiple sclerosis. The protocol was immunoSEQ multiplex PCR, while the TCRdb copy is restricted to in-frame clones and leaves out a portion. Of 90,000 to 130,000 clones detected, about 90% appear once; the ten largest clones hold 1.5%. Specimen: peripheral blood, collected in the third trimester of pregnancy. The receptors stem from a female donor with multiple sclerosis, enrolled in a pregnancy study.

The V and J genes are TRBV10-3 and TRBJ2-7, with TRBD1 matching 11 bases. Germline V CDR1 and CDR2: ENHRY, SYGVKD. V lost 4 bases to trimming and J lost 6 bases; unmatched junction nucleotides: 5. This CDR3 spans 14 amino acids. The CDR3 loop is CAISGGQGGGEQYF. CDR3 bases: TGTGCCATCAGTGGGGGACAGGGGGGCGGCGAGCAGTACTTC.

The rearrangement uses TRBV18 and TRBJ2-6; 7 bases match TRBD1. Looked up from germline, CDR1 is KGHSH and CDR2 is LQKENI. J gave up 4 bases and V 1 base, and 10 bases lay outside the gene matches. The CDR3 is made up of 18 amino acids. CDR3 nucleotides: TGTGCCAGCTCACCACAGGGGGCGGTTGCGCAGGGGGCCAACGTCCTGACTTTC. This gives the protein CASSPQGAVAQGANVLTF.

This chain joins TRBV19 and TRBJ2-5, with D tentatively TRBD2 (7 bases). The CDR3 is made up of 13 amino acids. The germline V gene encodes CDR1 LNHDA and CDR2 SQIVND (reference sequence). V gave up 0 bases and J gave up 9 bases, with 11 bases separating them. CDR3 nucleotides: TGTGCCAGTAGTATAGAGGGGAGGGGGGCCCAGTACTTC. Its translation: CASSIEGRGAQYF.

The gene calls are TRBV4-2 and TRBJ2-7, with D perhaps TRBD2 (7 bases). The V gene lost 4 bases and the J gene lost 2 bases, with 15 bases spanning the gap. In germline, CDR1 is LGHNA, CDR2 YNFKEQ. The CDR3 length is 15 residues. Here the CDR3 reads CASSPPGEGAYEQYF. The CDR3 DNA sequence: TGTGCCAGCAGCCCCCCGGGGGAGGGGGCCTACGAGCAGTACTTC.

This clone was recorded once. J is TRBJ2-1 and V is TRBV19; the match to TRBD1 covers 7 bases. The V gene's germline CDR1 is LNHDA and CDR2 SQIVND (reference sequence). J lost 9 bases, V lost 5 bases, and 4 bases had no gene match. This CDR3 region has 12 residues. The CDR3 sequence: CASSARDSEQFF. The DNA for the CDR3 is TGTGCCAGTAGTGCCCGGGACAGTGAGCAGTTCTTC.

The V call is TRBV5-8, the J call TRBJ2-1, with D hard to call. The CDR3 sequence is 10 residues long. CDR1 is SGHTS and CDR2 is YDEGEE in the germline V gene. V was trimmed by 3 bases and J by 14 bases, leaving 9 bases between them. CDR3 in DNA: TGTGCCAGCAGCTCTGGGCCGAAGTTCTTC. This gives the protein CASSSGPKFF.

This chain uses TRBV7-2 with TRBJ2-1; TRBD2 matches at 7 bases. Per the germline V gene, CDR1 is SGHTA and CDR2 is FQGNSA. V lost 2 bases, J lost 8 bases, and 9 bases stayed unmatched. The CDR3 covers 15 residues. The CDR3 DNA reads as TGTGCCAGCAGCTTACGGGCTAGCGGAGGGGATGAGCAGTTCTTC. The encoded protein is CASSLRASGGDEQFF.

V and J are TRBV19 and TRBJ1-1, with 10 nucleotides matching TRBD1. The trim removed 7 bases at V and 4 bases at J, leaving 3 bases unmatched. Per the germline V gene, CDR1 is LNHDA and CDR2 is SQIVND (reference sequence). This CDR3 spans 13 amino acids. The DNA of the CDR3 is TGTGCCAGTACCGACAGGGGGCTCACTGAAGCTTTCTTT. The encoded protein is CASTDRGLTEAFF.

The V gene is TRBV18, the J gene TRBJ1-3; no definite D call. Deletions cut 1 base from V and 9 bases from J, with 10 bases between. Germline CDR1 is KGHSH and CDR2 is LQKENI. The CDR3 sequence is 13 residues long. The DNA for the CDR3 is TGTGCCAGCTCACCACGTGCGGAACTCACCATATATTTT. This encodes CASSPRAELTIYF. Full variable domain (outside the CDR3, taken from reference TRBV18 and TRBJ1-3): NAGVMQNPRHLVRRRGQEARLRCSPMKGHSHVYWYRQLPEEGLKFMVYLQKENIIDESGMPKERFSAEFPKEGPSILRIQQVVRGDSAAYFCASSPRAELTIYFGEGSWLTVV.

The V call is TRBV28, the J call TRBJ1-3; TRBD1 aligns across 9 bases. The CDR3 sequence is 14 residues long. Per the germline V gene, CDR1 is MDHEN and CDR2 is SYDVKM. Trimming removed 4 bases from V and 2 bases from J; junction bases left unmatched: 0. The DNA for the CDR3 is TGTGCCAGCAGTTGGGACAGGGCTGGAAACACCATATATTTT. Protein: CASSWDRAGNTIYF.

This chain connects TRBV18 to TRBJ2-1; 16 nucleotides line up with TRBD2. Losses at the gene ends were 2 bases for V and 5 bases for J; bases not matched to a gene: 6. CDR1 is KGHSH, CDR2 LQKENI, per germline. CDR3 length equals 18 residues. The DNA of the CDR3 is TGTGCCAGCTCACCAAGAGGGACTAGCGGGGGGGTAGACAATGAGCAGTTCTTC. Residues: CASSPRGTSGGVDNEQFF.

This sequence joins TRBV19 and TRBJ1-2; 12 bases map to TRBD1. Germline V gives CDR1 LNHDA, CDR2 SQIVND (reference sequence). This CDR3 spans 12 amino acids. V shed 9 bases, J shed 8 bases, and the junction held 4 bases outside the gene matches. The CDR3 region has the DNA TGTGCCAGCCGGGACAGGGGGCGCGGCTACACCTTC. Translation: CASRDRGRGYTF.